These 5 T cell receptor beta chains were sequenced from one sample in a study of T cells in Graves' hyperthyroidism and ophthalmopathy. Researchers amplified the TCR beta CDR3 regions from RNA transcripts. Researchers ran a first-round RT-PCR on the TCR CDR3 using the HTBI primer set. TCRdb reanalysed the multiplex PCR reads using MiXCR and keeps one entry per CDR3 protein. The table shows about 560,000 distinct CDR3 sequences, with approximately 15% occurring only once. The sequenced sample consisted of blood. These receptors came from a woman younger than 35 with Graves' hyperthyroidism.

In its sample, this clonotype was seen a few times. The CDR3 loop is CSGGGLIRGNTEAFF. The CDR3 DNA sequence: TGCAGTGGAGGCGGTCTTATCAGGGGGAACACTGAAGCTTTCTTT. J is TRBJ1-1 and V is TRBV20-1, with D possibly matching TRBD1 (6 bases). The germline V and J ends were trimmed by 7 bases and 1 base, with 19 bases remaining between them. Germline CDR1 DFQATT, CDR2 SNEGSKA (reference sequence). CDR3 length: 15 amino acids.

This sequence joins TRBV20-1 and TRBJ2-1; 14 bases are shared with TRBD2. The germline gives CDR1 DFQATT, CDR2 SNEGSKA (reference sequence). V gave up 3 bases and J gave up 0 bases; unmatched junction bases: 7. The CDR3 contains 18 residues. CDR3 coding DNA: TGCAGTGCTAGGGGAGGACTAGCGGGAGGTAGCTCCTACAATGAGCAGTTCTTC. Amino acids: CSARGGLAGGSSYNEQFF.

This clonotype was observed many times. The chain couples TRBV11-2 to TRBJ2-1, with D perhaps TRBD1 (6 bases). The V end lost 5 bases, the J end lost 0 bases, and 14 bases lay between the germline ends. The length of the CDR3 is 16 residues. Germline-derived CDR1 and CDR2 are SGHAT and FQNNGV. The CDR3 DNA reads as TGTGCCAGCAGCCAACCCCAGGGGAGCTCCTACAATGAGCAGTTCTTC. Translation: CASSQPQGSSYNEQFF.

This chain connects TRBV4-1 to TRBJ2-1; TRBD2 aligns across 13 bases. After removal of 2 bases from V and 9 bases from J, the junction contained 4 bases not matched to a gene. Looked up from germline, CDR1 is MGHRA and CDR2 is YSYEKL. The CDR3 is made up of 15 amino acids. In nucleotides, the CDR3 is TGCGCCAGCAGCCAAACTAGCGGGAGGGCCGGTGAGCAGTTCTTC. Encoded protein: CASSQTSGRAGEQFF.

V and J are TRBV30 and TRBJ2-1, with D unclear. Trimming shortened V by 0 bases and J by 4 bases, and 4 bases separated the two germline ends. The germline V gene encodes CDR1 GTSNPN and CDR2 SVGIG (reference sequence). CDR3 length: 12 amino acids. The CDR3 loop is CAWSVQYNEQFF. DNA of the CDR3: TGTGCCTGGAGTGTACAGTACAATGAGCAGTTCTTC. Complete variable domain (other parts from reference TRBV30 and TRBJ2-1): SQTIHQWPATLVQPVGSPLSLECTVEGTSNPNLYWYRQAAGRGLQLLFYSVGIGQISSEVPQNLSASRPQDRQFILSSKKLLLSDSGFYLCAWSVQYNEQFFGPGTRLTVL.